A single sample is the source of the 16 T cell receptor beta chains below, sequenced in a study of OX40 agonist ivuxolimab in advanced cancers. Measured with immunoSEQ multiplex PCR; TCRdb has only the in-frame clones, and not every one. The sample lists about 40,000 clones; 87% were seen once. The sequencing used CD4+ or CD8+ T cells sorted from blood, collected in a trial of the OX40 agonist ivuxolimab. Receptor source: an adult with an advanced solid tumor such as melanoma, head and neck, liver or kidney cancer.

The rearrangement joins TRBV4-3 to TRBJ1-2; D not resolved. The CDR3 runs to 14 residues. Trimming cost V 0 bases and J 6 bases, with 11 bases left between them. CDR1 is LGHNA and CDR2 is YSLEER in the germline V gene. The CDR3 is CASSQEGIEHGYTF. The CDR3 DNA reads TGCGCCAGCAGCCAAGAGGGGATTGAACATGGCTACACCTTC.

V and J are TRBV7-9 and TRBJ1-3, with D unresolved. CDR3 length equals 14 residues. Trimming left V 10 bases short and J 2 bases short, with 15 bases between. Germline CDR1 is SEHNR and CDR2 is FQNEAQ (reference sequence). For the CDR3, the DNA is TGTGCCACCCATCGTCCCACTCCTGGAAACACCATATATTTT. Protein sequence: CATHRPTPGNTIYF.

This sequence joins TRBV29-1 and TRBJ1-2; no definite D call. The V gene lost 7 bases and the J gene lost 2 bases, with 8 bases spanning the gap. Germline assignment: CDR1 SQVTM and CDR2 ANQGSEA. The CDR3 has 11 amino acids. The CDR3 nucleotides read TGCAGCGCCGTAGAAAACTATGGCTACACCTTC. Translation gives CSAVENYGYTF.

This clone has a single count. This chain joins TRBV4-2 and TRBJ2-7, with TRBD2 matching over 15 bases. Germline CDR1 is LGHNA and CDR2 is YNFKEQ. The CDR3 has 14 amino acids. After removal of 5 bases from V and 6 bases from J, the junction contained 2 bases not matched to a gene. For the CDR3, the DNA is TGTGCCAGCAGCTTGGGACTAGCGGGAGGCGAGCAGTACTTC. Residues: CASSLGLAGGEQYF.

The chain recombines TRBV6-1 with TRBJ2-7; D gene uncertain. The CDR3 sequence is 12 residues long. Germline loops: CDR1 MNHNS, CDR2 SASEGT. V was cut by 6 bases and J by 5 bases, with 11 bases left in between. The CDR3 here is CASRNGVHEQYF. CDR3 nucleotide sequence: TGTGCCAGCAGGAACGGAGTACACGAGCAGTACTTC.

This clone has just one count. CDR3 in amino acids: CASSLYLDRGPGYTF. The CDR3 DNA is TGTGCCAGCAGTTTATACCTGGACAGGGGGCCTGGCTACACCTTC. The genes are TRBV28 and TRBJ1-2; 11 bases line up with TRBD1. After removal of 1 base from V and 7 bases from J, the junction contained 5 bases not matched to a gene. Germline V gene lookup returns CDR1 MDHEN and CDR2 SYDVKM. The CDR3 sequence is 15 residues long.

This chain joins TRBV5-1 and TRBJ2-3; 10 bases are a match to TRBD2. CDR1 is SGHRS, CDR2 YFSETQ, per germline. CDR3 length equals 15 residues. The ends lost 2 bases at V and 4 bases at J; junction bases unmatched: 4. The CDR3 protein is CASSLAGGPADTQYF. The CDR3 DNA reads TGCGCCAGCAGCTTAGCGGGAGGGCCCGCAGATACGCAGTATTTT.

The gene calls are TRBV5-6 and TRBJ2-1; no definite D call. Germline V gene data show CDR1 as SGHDT and CDR2 as YYEEEE. V dropped 0 bases and J dropped 4 bases, with 14 bases sitting between them. The CDR3 totals 16 residues. CDR3 region: CASSLVTRRIYNEQFF. Here the CDR3 DNA reads TGTGCCAGCAGCTTGGTGACCAGGCGTATTTACAATGAGCAGTTCTTC.

J is TRBJ2-3 and V is TRBV7-8; a possible D gene is TRBD2 (7 bases). Trimming stripped 1 base from V and 4 bases from J, with 18 bases between. Germline V gene sequence: CDR1 SGHVS, CDR2 FQNEAQ. The length of the CDR3 is 17 residues. CDR3 region: CASSLEGGGRRADTQYF. The CDR3 region has the DNA TGTGCCAGCAGCTTAGAGGGGGGAGGGAGGAGGGCAGATACGCAGTATTTT.

The chain employs TRBV6-4 and TRBJ1-1, with D unresolved. The CDR3 loop spans 15 amino acids. Germline V gene data show CDR1 as MRHNA and CDR2 as SNTAGT. V dropped 5 bases and J dropped 10 bases, with 23 bases sitting between them. The CDR3 region is CASSLTRPGPRRAFF. The CDR3 DNA follows: TGTGCCAGCAGTCTCACTCGACCTGGGCCAAGACGAGCTTTCTTT.

V usage is TRBV19 and J usage is TRBJ1-4; possible D gene TRBD1, 6 bases. Germline-derived CDR1 and CDR2 are LNHDA and SQIVND (reference sequence). Trimming took 3 bases from V and 6 from J, leaving 14 bases between them. CDR3 size: 15 residues. CDR3 amino acids: CASSITAGADEKLFF. The CDR3 DNA reads as TGTGCCAGTAGTATTACGGCAGGGGCAGATGAAAAACTGTTTTTT.

The chain combines TRBV15 with TRBJ2-6; D not resolved. The CDR3 covers 16 residues. In germline, CDR1 is LNHNV, CDR2 YYDKDF (reference sequence). V lost 6 bases and J lost 0, with 12 bases in between. CDR3 coding DNA: TGTGCCACCAGAAGGGCCCCCCGCTCTGGGGCCAACGTCCTGACTTTC. Translating gives CATRRAPRSGANVLTF.

The chain couples TRBV29-1 to TRBJ2-7; D is ambiguous. The CDR3 runs to 12 residues. V lost 4 bases and J 4 bases, leaving 11 bases between the germline ends. Germline V CDR1 and CDR2: SQVTM, ANQGSEA. The CDR3 DNA reads TGCAGCGTTGTTCCAGATTCTTACGAGCAGTACTTC. Translation: CSVVPDSYEQYF.

The chain uses TRBV5-5 and TRBJ2-7; weak D call: TRBD2 (7 bases). The CDR3 has 15 amino acids. CDR1 and CDR2 (germline): SGHKS, YYEKEE (reference sequence). V was shortened by 3 bases and J by 1 base, with 14 bases between the two germline ends. CDR3 in amino acids: CASSWGASGSYEQYF. The CDR3 DNA reads as TGTGCCAGCAGCTGGGGGGCTAGCGGTTCCTACGAGCAGTACTTC. Supplemented by reference TRBV5-5 and TRBJ2-7, the full variable domain reads DAGVTQSPTHLIKTRGQQVTLRCSPISGHKSVSWYQQVLGQGPQFIFQYYEKEERGRGNFPDRFSARQFPNYSSELNVNALLLGDSALYLCASSWGASGSYEQYFGPGTRLTVT.

The chain recombines TRBV4-1 with TRBJ2-2; either TRBD1 or TRBD2 may supply D (6 bases each). There are 15 residues in the CDR3. The V gene's germline CDR1 is MGHRA and CDR2 YSYEKL. V was clipped by 2 bases and J by 6 bases, with 13 bases between them. In nucleotides, the CDR3 is TGCGCCAGCAGCCAAAGGGGGGCTAGATCCGGGGAGCTGTTTTTT. It specifies CASSQRGARSGELFF.

The V gene is TRBV28, the J gene TRBJ1-4, with a possible D match to TRBD1 (5 bases). The V gene's germline CDR1 is MDHEN and CDR2 SYDVKM. The V end was cut by 2 bases, the J end by 0 bases, with 7 bases between. CDR3 length: 15 amino acids. CDR3 sequence reads: CASSLRGATNEKLFF. The CDR3 DNA reads as TGTGCCAGCAGTTTAAGAGGGGCAACTAATGAAAAACTGTTTTTT.